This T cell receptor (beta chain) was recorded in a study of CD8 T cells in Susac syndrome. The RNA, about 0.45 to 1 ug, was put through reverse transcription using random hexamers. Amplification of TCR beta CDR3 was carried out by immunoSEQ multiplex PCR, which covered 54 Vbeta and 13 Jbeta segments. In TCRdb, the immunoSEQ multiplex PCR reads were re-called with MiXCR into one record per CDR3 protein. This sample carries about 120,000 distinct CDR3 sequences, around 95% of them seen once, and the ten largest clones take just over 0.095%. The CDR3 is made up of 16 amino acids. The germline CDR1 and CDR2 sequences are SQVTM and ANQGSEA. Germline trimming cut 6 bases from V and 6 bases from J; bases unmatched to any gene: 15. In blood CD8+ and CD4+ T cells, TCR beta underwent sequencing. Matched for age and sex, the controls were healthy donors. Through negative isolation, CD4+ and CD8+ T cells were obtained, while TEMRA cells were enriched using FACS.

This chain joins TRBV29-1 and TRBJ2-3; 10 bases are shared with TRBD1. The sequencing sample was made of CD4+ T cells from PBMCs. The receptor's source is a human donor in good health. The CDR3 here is CSVVPSGQGISDTQYF. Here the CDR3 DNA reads TGCAGCGTCGTCCCGTCGGGACAGGGGATTTCTGATACGCAGTATTTT.